The 8 T cell receptor beta chains below were found in one sample sequenced in a study of post-analysis software for immune sequencing data. Study-level findings and limits: Relative to controls, patients had five TRBV segments at higher frequency, with TRBV5-6, TRBV5-1 and TRBV20-1 among these.

Unique molecular identifiers had been added to the TCR beta cDNA libraries. TCRdb recomputed calls from the PCR reads with MiXCR, one row per CDR3 protein. The table has just over 250,000 distinct CDR3 sequences, 36% seen once. These receptors have no known antigen. Material for sequencing was blood. The receptors were sampled from a girl aged 5-17 years with multiple sclerosis.

This clonotype was seen many times. The chain is built from TRBV5-1 and TRBJ2-5; a possible D gene is TRBD1 (6 bases). Trimming pared 4 bases from V and 4 bases from J, leaving 14 bases between. Germline V CDR1 and CDR2: SGHRS, YFSETQ. CDR3 length: 14 residues. The CDR3: CASSPGHIGETQYF. The CDR3 coding sequence is TGCGCCAGCAGCCCGGGACACATAGGAGAGACCCAGTACTTC.

As concerns this clonotype: This sequence may be a read error, since a much larger clone differs from it by one base. The conserved phenylalanine or tryptophan normally closing the CDR3 is absent here, so this likely arose from a read error. The V and J genes are TRBV3-1 and TRBJ2-2; possible D gene TRBD2, 6 bases. Germline CDR1 is LGHDT and CDR2 is YNNKEL (reference sequence). The germline V and J ends were trimmed by 1 base and 3 bases, with 12 bases remaining between them. This CDR3 region has 16 residues. Here the CDR3 reads CASSQARDSYTGELFC. The CDR3 DNA reads TGTGCCAGCAGCCAAGCGCGGGACTCCTACACCGGGGAGCTGTTTTGT.

This clonotype was seen only a few times. This chain connects TRBV28 to TRBJ2-2; a possible D gene is TRBD1 (5 bases). Germline CDR1 reads MDHEN; CDR2 reads SYDVKM. Trimming cost V 7 bases and J 7 bases, with 13 bases left between them. The CDR3 loop spans 13 amino acids. The CDR3, as DNA: TGTGCCAGCAATCAGGGAAGGGGCGGGGAGCTGTTTTTT. Its protein is CASNQGRGGELFF.

As DNA, the CDR3 is TGTGCCAGCAGCTCCCAAGGGGGGACAGTAGGAGCTTTCTTT. Its protein is CASSSQGGTVGAFF. This sequence joins TRBV7-2 and TRBJ1-1, with 7 bases aligning to TRBD1. In germline, CDR1 is SGHTA, CDR2 FQGNSA. The V segment lost 4 bases and the J segment 10 bases; nucleotides outside the gene matches: 12. The CDR3 runs to 14 residues.

The CDR3 coding sequence is TGCAGTGCTAGTACGGTCTCGGCAGATACGCAGTATTTT. Amino acid sequence: CSASTVSADTQYF. This chain links TRBV20-1 with TRBJ2-3; D is uncertain. Germline loops: CDR1 DFQATT, CDR2 SNEGSKA (reference sequence). The CDR3 spans 13 residues. V lost 3 bases and J lost 4, with 11 bases in between.

V is TRBV29-1 and J is TRBJ2-3, with D perhaps matching TRBD2 (5 bases). The length of the CDR3 is 14 residues. The ends were cut back, 3 bases at V and 1 base at J, with 11 bases in the middle. Germline V gene lookup returns CDR1 SQVTM and CDR2 ANQGSEA. DNA of the CDR3: TGCAGCGTTGATGCGGGTTACCGCACAGATACGCAGTATTTT. Translation gives CSVDAGYRTDTQYF.

Concerning this clonotype itself: A much larger clone differs from this one at a single base, so this may be a read error. The V and J genes are TRBV2 and TRBJ2-1, with 10 bases matching TRBD1. The CDR3 spans 15 residues. Germline V gene sequence: CDR1 SNHLY, CDR2 FYNNEI. Trimming took 7 bases from V and 4 from J; bases not matched to a gene: 7. Here the CDR3 DNA reads TGTGCCAGCAATGTGGGACAGGGGTCGTACAATGAGCAGTTCTTC. Encoded protein: CASNVGQGSYNEQFF.

This clonotype was seen at least ten times. The chain is built from TRBV5-1 and TRBJ2-3; no firm D call. V was shortened by 2 bases and J by 4 bases, with 8 bases between the two germline ends. The CDR3 spans 13 residues. Per germline, CDR1 SGHRS and CDR2 YFSETQ. The CDR3 spells CASSFSSPDTQYF. CDR3 DNA: TGCGCCAGCAGCTTTAGTTCCCCAGATACGCAGTATTTT.